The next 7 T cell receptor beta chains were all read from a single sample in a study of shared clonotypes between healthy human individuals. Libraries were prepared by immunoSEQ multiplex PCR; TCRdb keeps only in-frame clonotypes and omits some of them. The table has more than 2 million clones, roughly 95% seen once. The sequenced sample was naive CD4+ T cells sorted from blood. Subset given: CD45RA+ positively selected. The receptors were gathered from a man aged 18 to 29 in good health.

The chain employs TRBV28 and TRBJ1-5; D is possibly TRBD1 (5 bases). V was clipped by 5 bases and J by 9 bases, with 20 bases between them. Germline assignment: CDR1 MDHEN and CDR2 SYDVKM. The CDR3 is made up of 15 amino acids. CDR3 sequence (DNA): TGTGCCAGCAGTACCCCGAGCCAGGGCCTTTGGCCCCAGCATTTT. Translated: CASSTPSQGLWPQHF.

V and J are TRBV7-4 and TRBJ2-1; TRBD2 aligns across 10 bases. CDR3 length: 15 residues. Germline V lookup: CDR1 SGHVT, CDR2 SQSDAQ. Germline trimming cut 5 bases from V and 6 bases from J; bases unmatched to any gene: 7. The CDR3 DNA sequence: TGTGCCAGCAGCCCCAGCGGGAGGGCCGGCAATGAGCAGTTCTTC. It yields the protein CASSPSGRAGNEQFF.

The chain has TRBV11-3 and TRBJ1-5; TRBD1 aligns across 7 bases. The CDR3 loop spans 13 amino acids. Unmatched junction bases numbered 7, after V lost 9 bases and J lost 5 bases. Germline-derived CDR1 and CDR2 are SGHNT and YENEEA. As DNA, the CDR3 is TGTGCCAGAATCCGACAGGGCCATCAGCCCCAGCATTTT. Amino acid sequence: CARIRQGHQPQHF.

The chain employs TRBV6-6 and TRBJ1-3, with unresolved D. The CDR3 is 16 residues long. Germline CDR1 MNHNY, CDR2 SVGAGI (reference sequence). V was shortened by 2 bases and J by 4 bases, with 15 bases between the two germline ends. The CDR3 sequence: CASSYPLRGSGNTIYF. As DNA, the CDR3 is TGTGCCAGCAGTTACCCCTTGAGAGGCTCCGGAAACACCATATATTTT.

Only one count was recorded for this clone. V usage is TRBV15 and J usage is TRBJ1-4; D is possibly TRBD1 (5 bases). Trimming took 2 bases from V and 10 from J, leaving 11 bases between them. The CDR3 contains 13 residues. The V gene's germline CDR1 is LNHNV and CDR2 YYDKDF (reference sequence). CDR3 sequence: CATSRSGTGKLFF. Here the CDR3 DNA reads TGTGCCACCAGCAGATCAGGGACGGGAAAACTGTTTTTT.

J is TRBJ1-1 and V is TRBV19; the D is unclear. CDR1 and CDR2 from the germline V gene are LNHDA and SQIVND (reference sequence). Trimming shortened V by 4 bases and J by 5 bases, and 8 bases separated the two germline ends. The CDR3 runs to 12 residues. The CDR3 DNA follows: TGTGCCAGTAGTAATATCGGGACTGAAGCTTTCTTT. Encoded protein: CASSNIGTEAFF.

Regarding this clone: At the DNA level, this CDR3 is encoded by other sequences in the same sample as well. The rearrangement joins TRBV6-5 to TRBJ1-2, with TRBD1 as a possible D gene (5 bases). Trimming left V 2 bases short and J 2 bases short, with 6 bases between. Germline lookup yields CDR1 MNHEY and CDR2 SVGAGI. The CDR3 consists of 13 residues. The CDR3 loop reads CASSYRQNYGYTF. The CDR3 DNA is TGTGCCAGCAGTTACCGACAGAACTATGGCTACACCTTC.